This T cell receptor (beta chain) appears in the sequencing data of a study of low-dose radiotherapy and immunotherapy resistance in tumors. The table lists this clonotype with a few counts. Unmatched junction bases numbered 8, after V lost 5 bases and J lost 5 bases. CDR1 is SNHLY, CDR2 FYNNEI, per germline. The CDR3 totals 15 residues. Specified time point: after trial treatment. Noted treatment: LDRT plus nivolumab, ipilimumab, low-dose cyclophosphamide and aspirin (RACIN trial). The treatment that donors received included nivolumab, ipilimumab, aspirin, low-dose cyclophosphamide and low-dose radiotherapy. TRAV- and TRBV-specific primers were used for first-strand cDNA, which covered alpha and beta chains. Amplification, which lasted about 20 PCR cycles, used a constant-region primer and V-primer adapter to amplify TCRs. TCRdb processed the reads anew with MiXCR; each CDR3 protein has one entry. The top ten hold roughly 4% of the sample, which has under 110,000 distinct CDR3 sequences, around 20% seen once.

The source is a male donor with prostate cancer. Sequences were derived from PBMCs, sampled after low-dose radiotherapy plus immunotherapy. This chain joins TRBV2 and TRBJ2-5; TRBD2 aligns across 10 bases. This CDR3 is CASSQPSGGSETQYF. CDR3 in DNA: TGTGCCAGCAGTCAGCCTAGCGGGGGAAGCGAGACCCAGTACTTC.